A single sample gave rise to the 13 T cell receptor beta chains below, sequenced in a study of blood T cell repertoires in COVID-19. Clones were read by immunoSEQ multiplex PCR, and TCRdb kept only the in-frame ones, dropping some. The sample consists of roughly 340,000 clones, more than 70% of them appearing once. The sequencing input was peripheral blood. These TCRs come from a woman under 40 with COVID-19, enrolled during active disease.

The genes are TRBV24-1 and TRBJ2-7; TRBD1 might be the D (7 bases). The CDR3 covers 11 residues. Germline V gene lookup returns CDR1 KGHDR and CDR2 SFDVKD. Trimming stripped 11 bases from V and 6 bases from J, with 13 bases between. Here the CDR3 DNA reads TGTGCCATCAACAGGGGAGGCGAGCAGTACGTC. It specifies CAINRGGEQYV.

The chain links TRBV19 to TRBJ1-1; maybe TRBD1 (6 bases). CDR3 size: 16 residues. Trimming took off 4 bases at V and 0 bases at J, with 15 bases between the two ends. From germline, CDR1 is LNHDA and CDR2 SQIVND (reference sequence). CDR3 region: CASSRGSGELNTEAFF. The CDR3 bases are TGTGCCAGTAGTAGGGGCTCAGGGGAATTGAACACTGAAGCTTTCTTT.

This chain uses TRBV7-2 with TRBJ1-5, with D perhaps matching TRBD1 (5 bases). CDR1 and CDR2 (germline): SGHTA, FQGNSA. This CDR3 is built from 13 residues. Trimming took 8 bases from V and 2 from J, leaving 10 bases between them. CDR3 DNA sequence: TGTGCCAGCCAAATAGGGGGCAATCAGCCCCAGCATTTT. Amino acids: CASQIGGNQPQHF.

The chain combines TRBV24-1 with TRBJ2-5, with 10 nucleotides matching TRBD1. The V and J ends lost 1 base and 3 bases, in that order; junction bases with no gene match: 4. The germline V gene has CDR1 KGHDR and CDR2 SFDVKD. There are 16 residues in the CDR3. The CDR3 is CATSDLGTGEKETQYF. The CDR3 DNA follows: TGTGCCACCAGTGATTTAGGGACAGGGGAAAAAGAGACCCAGTACTTC.

The V gene is TRBV19, the J gene TRBJ2-4; D possibly corresponds to TRBD2 (5 bases). CDR3 length: 14 residues. CDR1 is LNHDA, CDR2 SQIVND, per germline (reference sequence). Trimming left V 6 bases short and J 0 bases short, with 9 bases between. CDR3 DNA: TGTGCCAGTAGCGGAGGCATAGCCAAAAACATTCAGTACTTC. As protein: CASSGGIAKNIQYF.

V is TRBV6-2 or TRBV6-3 and J is TRBJ2-6, with 7 bases that match TRBD1. Per germline, CDR1 MNHEY and CDR2 SVGEGT. This CDR3 spans 17 amino acids. Trimming cost V 5 bases and J 1 base; bases outside gene matches: 8. CDR3 loop: CASSPRGKESGANVLTF. CDR3 nucleotide sequence: TGTGCCAGCAGTCCCAGGGGGAAGGAATCTGGGGCCAACGTCCTGACTTTC.

The rearrangement joins TRBV2 to TRBJ1-1; 10 bases match TRBD1. V lost 6 bases to trimming and J lost 8 bases; unmatched junction nucleotides: 12. CDR3 size: 15 residues. Germline CDR1 and CDR2: SNHLY and FYNNEI. This chain's CDR3 is CASRAPRTGGEEAFF. The CDR3, as DNA: TGTGCCAGCAGGGCTCCTCGGACAGGGGGAGAGGAAGCTTTCTTT.

V is TRBV18 and J is TRBJ2-1, with D possibly TRBD1 on 6 matching bases. Trimming took off 3 bases at V and 4 bases at J, with 10 bases between the two ends. Germline CDR1 reads KGHSH; CDR2 reads LQKENI. This CDR3 spans 14 amino acids. Here the CDR3 reads CASSPPGQYNEQFF. Written as DNA, the CDR3 is TGTGCCAGCTCACCCCCGGGACAATACAATGAGCAGTTCTTC.

The CDR3 protein is CASSYRSGGATETQYF. CDR3 bases: TGTGCCAGCAGTTACCGTAGCGGGGGGGCCACCGAGACCCAGTACTTC. The chain joins TRBV6-2 or TRBV6-3 to TRBJ2-5; 11 positions agree with TRBD2. J was trimmed by 5 bases and V by 2 bases; bases with no gene match: 7. The CDR3 loop spans 16 amino acids. The germline V gene has CDR1 MNHEY and CDR2 SVGEGT.

This chain joins TRBV24-1 and TRBJ2-1; no firm D call. The V end lost 3 bases, the J end lost 7 bases, and 15 bases lay between the germline ends. This CDR3 region has 15 residues. CDR1 and CDR2 from the germline V gene are KGHDR and SFDVKD. The CDR3 loop reads CATSDPNGSINEQFF. The CDR3 nucleotides read TGTGCCACCAGTGATCCTAACGGGTCTATTAATGAGCAGTTCTTC.

The chain is built from TRBV24-1 and TRBJ2-3, with D perhaps TRBD2 (6 bases). The length of the CDR3 is 15 residues. CDR1 KGHDR and CDR2 SFDVKD come from the germline V gene. V dropped 4 bases and J dropped 0 bases, with 10 bases sitting between them. DNA of the CDR3: TGTGCCACCAGTGACACTCGGGAGAGCACAGATACGCAGTATTTT. This codes for CATSDTRESTDTQYF.

The V and J genes are TRBV10-3 and TRBJ2-1, with 9 bases that match TRBD1. Looked up from germline, CDR1 is ENHRY and CDR2 is SYGVKD. The CDR3 extends over 16 amino acids. V shed 3 bases, J shed 7 bases, and the junction held 10 bases outside the gene matches. The CDR3 region has the DNA TGTGCCATCAGTGACATTACAGGGGGCGCGCGGAATGAGCAGTTCTTC. It codes for CAISDITGGARNEQFF.

This clone was picked up one time. The chain combines TRBV27 with TRBJ2-1, with D possibly matching TRBD2 (6 bases). V shed 5 bases and J shed 10 bases, with 21 bases lying between them. Germline V CDR1 and CDR2: MNHEY, SMNVEV (reference sequence). The CDR3 is 15 amino acids. CDR3 loop: CASSAGARGFQEQFF. DNA for the CDR3: TGTGCCAGCAGTGCCGGCGCGCGGGGCTTCCAGGAGCAGTTCTTC.